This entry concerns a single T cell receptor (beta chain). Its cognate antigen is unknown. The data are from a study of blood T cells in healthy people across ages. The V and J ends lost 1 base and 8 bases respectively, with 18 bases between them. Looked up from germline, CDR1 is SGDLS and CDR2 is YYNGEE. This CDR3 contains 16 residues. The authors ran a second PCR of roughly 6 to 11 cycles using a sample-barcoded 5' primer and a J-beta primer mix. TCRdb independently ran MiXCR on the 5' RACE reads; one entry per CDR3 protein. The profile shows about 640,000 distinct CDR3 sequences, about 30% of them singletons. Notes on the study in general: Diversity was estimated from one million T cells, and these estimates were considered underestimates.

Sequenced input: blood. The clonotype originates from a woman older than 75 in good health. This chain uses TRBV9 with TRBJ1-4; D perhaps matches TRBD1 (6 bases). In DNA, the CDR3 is TGTGCCAGCAGCGTAACTCAGGGGCGATTTGGCGAAAAACTGTTTTTT. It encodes CASSVTQGRFGEKLFF.